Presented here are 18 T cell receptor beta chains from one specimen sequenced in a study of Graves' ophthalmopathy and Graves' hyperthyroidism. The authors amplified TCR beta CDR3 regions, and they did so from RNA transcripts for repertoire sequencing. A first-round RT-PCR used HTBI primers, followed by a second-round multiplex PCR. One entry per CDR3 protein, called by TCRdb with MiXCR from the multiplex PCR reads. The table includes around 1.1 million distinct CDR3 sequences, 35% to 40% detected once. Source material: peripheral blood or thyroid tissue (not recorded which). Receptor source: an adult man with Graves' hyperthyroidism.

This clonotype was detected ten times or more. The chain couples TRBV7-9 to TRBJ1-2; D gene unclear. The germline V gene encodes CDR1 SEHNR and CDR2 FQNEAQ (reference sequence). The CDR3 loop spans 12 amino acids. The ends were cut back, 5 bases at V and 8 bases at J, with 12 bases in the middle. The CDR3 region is CASSPGSAGYTF. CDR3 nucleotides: TGTGCCAGCAGCCCGGGAAGTGCGGGCTACACCTTC. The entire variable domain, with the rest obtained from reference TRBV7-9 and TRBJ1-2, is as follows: DTGVSQNPRHKITKRGQNVTFRCDPISEHNRLYWYRQTLGQGPEFLTYFQNEAQLEKSRLLSDRFSAERPKGSFSTLEIQRTEQGDSAMYLCASSPGSAGYTFGSGTRLTVV.

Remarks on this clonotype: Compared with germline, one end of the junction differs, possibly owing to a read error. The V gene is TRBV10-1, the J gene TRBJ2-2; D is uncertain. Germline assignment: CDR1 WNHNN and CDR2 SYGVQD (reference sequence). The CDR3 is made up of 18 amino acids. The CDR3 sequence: CASSLRRFWATNTGELFF. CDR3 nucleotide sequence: TGTGCCAGCAGTTTACGACGTTTCTGGGCGACGAACACCGGGGAGCTGTTTTTT.

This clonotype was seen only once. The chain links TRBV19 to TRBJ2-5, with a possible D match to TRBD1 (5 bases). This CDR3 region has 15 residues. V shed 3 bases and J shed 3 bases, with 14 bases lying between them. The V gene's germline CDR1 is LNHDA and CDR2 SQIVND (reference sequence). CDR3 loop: CASSIGQGEKETQYF. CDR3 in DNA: TGTGCCAGTAGTATTGGGCAGGGTGAGAAAGAGACCCAGTACTTC.

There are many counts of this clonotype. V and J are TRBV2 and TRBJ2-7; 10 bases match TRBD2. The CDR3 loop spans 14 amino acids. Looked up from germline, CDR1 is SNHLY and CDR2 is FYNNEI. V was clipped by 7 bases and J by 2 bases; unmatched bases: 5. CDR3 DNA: TGTGCCAGCACCGCAGCGGGAGGGGCCTACGAGCAGTACTTC. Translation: CASTAAGGAYEQYF. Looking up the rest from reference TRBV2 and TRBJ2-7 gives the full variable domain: EPEVTQTPSHQVTQMGQEVILRCVPISNHLYFYWYRQILGQKVEFLVSFYNNEISEKSEIFDDQFSVERPDGSNFTLKIRSTKLEDSAMYFCASTAAGGAYEQYFGPGTRLTVT.

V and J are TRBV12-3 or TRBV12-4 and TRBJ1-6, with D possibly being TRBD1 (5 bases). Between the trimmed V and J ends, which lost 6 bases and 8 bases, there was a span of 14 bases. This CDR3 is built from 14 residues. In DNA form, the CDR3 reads TGTGCCAGCAGCCACCGGGACTTCGATTCACCCCTCCACTTT. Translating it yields CASSHRDFDSPLHF.

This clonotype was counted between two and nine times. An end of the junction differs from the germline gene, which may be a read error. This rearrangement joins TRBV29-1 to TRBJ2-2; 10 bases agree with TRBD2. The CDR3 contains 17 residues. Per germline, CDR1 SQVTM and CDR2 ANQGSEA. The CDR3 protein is CASSSQSASGGAGELFF. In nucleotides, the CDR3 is TGTGCCAGCAGCTCCCAGAGTGCTAGCGGGGGAGCCGGGGAGCTGTTTTTT.

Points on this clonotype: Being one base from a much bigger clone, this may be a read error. CDR3 protein: CATSDLQGTYSTGELFF. The CDR3 DNA sequence: TGTGCCACCAGTGATTTGCAGGGGACGTACAGTACCGGGGAGCTGTTTTTT. The chain uses TRBV24-1 and TRBJ2-2; TRBD1 is a possible D gene (6 bases). The CDR3 runs to 17 residues. CDR1 and CDR2 from the germline V gene are KGHDR and SFDVKD. V lost 0 bases to trimming and J lost 5 bases, with 15 bases between them.

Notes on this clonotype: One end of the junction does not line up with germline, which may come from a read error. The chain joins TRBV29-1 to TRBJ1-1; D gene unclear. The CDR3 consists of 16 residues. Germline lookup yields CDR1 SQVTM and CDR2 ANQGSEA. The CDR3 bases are TGCAGCGTTGGAGCAACTAAGACCGCTGTGAACACTGAATCTTTCTTT. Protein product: CSVGATKTAVNTESFF.

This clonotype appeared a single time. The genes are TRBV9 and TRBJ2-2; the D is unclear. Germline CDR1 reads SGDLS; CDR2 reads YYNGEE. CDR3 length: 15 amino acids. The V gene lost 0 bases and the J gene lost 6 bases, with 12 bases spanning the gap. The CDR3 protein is CASSVASSFPGELFF. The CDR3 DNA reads TGTGCCAGCAGCGTAGCGTCCTCTTTTCCCGGGGAGCTGTTTTTT.

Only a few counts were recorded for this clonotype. The CDR3 sequence: CASSPRDRELQETQYF. In DNA form, the CDR3 reads TGTGCCAGCAGTCCCCGGGACAGGGAGCTCCAAGAGACCCAGTACTTC. This sequence joins TRBV12-3 or TRBV12-4 and TRBJ2-5, with 9 bases identical to TRBD1. The CDR3 is made up of 16 amino acids. V was clipped by 5 bases and J by 1 base; unmatched bases: 8.

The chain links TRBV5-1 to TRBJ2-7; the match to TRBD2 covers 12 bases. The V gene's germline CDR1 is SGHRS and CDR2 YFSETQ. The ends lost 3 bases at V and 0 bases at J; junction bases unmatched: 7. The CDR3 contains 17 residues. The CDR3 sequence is CASSSGLAGRSSYEQYF. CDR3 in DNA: TGCGCCAGCAGCTCGGGACTAGCGGGCCGGAGCTCCTACGAGCAGTACTTC.

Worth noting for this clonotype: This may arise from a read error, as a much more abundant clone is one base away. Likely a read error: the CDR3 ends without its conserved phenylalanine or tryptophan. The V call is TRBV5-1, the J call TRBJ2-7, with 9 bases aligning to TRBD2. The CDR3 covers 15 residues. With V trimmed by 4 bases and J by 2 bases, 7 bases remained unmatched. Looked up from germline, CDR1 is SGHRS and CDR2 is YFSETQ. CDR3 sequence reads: CASSPLAGRTYEQYL. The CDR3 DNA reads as TGCGCCAGCAGCCCACTAGCGGGCCGAACCTACGAGCAGTACCTC.

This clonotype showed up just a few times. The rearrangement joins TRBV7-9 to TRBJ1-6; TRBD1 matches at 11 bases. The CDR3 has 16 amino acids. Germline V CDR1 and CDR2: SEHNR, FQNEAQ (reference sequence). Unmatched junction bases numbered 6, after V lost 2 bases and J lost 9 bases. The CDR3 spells CASSLILGTGGSPLHF. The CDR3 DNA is TGTGCCAGCAGCTTAATCCTTGGGACAGGGGGTTCACCCCTCCACTTT.

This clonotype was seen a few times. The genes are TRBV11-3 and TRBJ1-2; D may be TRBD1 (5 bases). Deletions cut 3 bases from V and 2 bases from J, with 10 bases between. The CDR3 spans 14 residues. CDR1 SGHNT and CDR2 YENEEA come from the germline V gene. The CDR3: CASSLNRMNYGYTF. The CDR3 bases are TGTGCCAGCAGCTTGAACAGGATGAACTATGGCTACACCTTC. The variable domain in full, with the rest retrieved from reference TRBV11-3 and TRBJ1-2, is EAGVVQSPRYKIIEKKQPVAFWCNPISGHNTLYWYLQNLGQGPELLIRYENEEAVDDSQLPKDRFSAERLKGVDSTLKIQPAELGDSAVYLCASSLNRMNYGYTFGSGTRLTVV.

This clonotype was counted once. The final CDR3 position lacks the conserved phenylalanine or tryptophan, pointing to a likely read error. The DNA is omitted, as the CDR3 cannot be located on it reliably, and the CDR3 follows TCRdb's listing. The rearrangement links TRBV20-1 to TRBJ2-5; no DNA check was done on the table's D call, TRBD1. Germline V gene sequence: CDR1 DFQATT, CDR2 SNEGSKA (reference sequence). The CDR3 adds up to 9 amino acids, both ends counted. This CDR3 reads CSARSNRGA.

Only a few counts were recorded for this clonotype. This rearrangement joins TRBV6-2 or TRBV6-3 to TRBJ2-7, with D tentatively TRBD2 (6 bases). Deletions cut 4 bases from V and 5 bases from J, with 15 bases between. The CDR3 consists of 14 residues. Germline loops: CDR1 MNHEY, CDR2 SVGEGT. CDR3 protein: CASSSMAGPDEQYF. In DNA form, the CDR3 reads TGTGCCAGCAGTTCCATGGCGGGGCCCGACGAGCAGTACTTC.

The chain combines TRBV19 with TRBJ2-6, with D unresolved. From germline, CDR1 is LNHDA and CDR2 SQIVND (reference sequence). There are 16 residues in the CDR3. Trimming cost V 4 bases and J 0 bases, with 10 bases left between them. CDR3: CASSRGSPSGANVLTF. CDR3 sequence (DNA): TGTGCCAGTAGTAGGGGATCCCCCTCTGGGGCCAACGTCCTGACTTTC.

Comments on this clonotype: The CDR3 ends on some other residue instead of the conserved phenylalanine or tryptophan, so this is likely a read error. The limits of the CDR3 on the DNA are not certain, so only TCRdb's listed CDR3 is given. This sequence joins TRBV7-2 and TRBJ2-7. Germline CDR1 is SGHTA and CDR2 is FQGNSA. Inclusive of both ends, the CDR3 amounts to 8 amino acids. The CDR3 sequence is CASSPHIR.